Given below is one TCR beta chain in context. Clones were sequenced by immunoSEQ multiplex PCR, and TCRdb holds only the in-frame ones, with some missing. The table has about 93,000 clones, roughly 89% seen once; the top ten hold approximately 0.36%. The germline V gene encodes CDR1 MNHEY and CDR2 SVGAGI. The CDR3 covers 13 residues. V was trimmed by 7 bases and J by 4 bases, leaving 13 bases between them. These data are taken from a study of OX40 agonist ivuxolimab in advanced cancers. Material: CD4+ or CD8+ T cells sorted from blood, obtained in a trial of the OX40 agonist ivuxolimab. The chain combines TRBV6-5 with TRBJ1-2, with D possibly matching TRBD1 (6 bases). The TCR sequence derives from an adult with an advanced solid tumor such as melanoma, head and neck, liver or kidney cancer. This chain's CDR3 is CASTGTYPYGYTF. As DNA, the CDR3 is TGTGCCAGCACCGGGACATACCCCTATGGCTACACCTTC.